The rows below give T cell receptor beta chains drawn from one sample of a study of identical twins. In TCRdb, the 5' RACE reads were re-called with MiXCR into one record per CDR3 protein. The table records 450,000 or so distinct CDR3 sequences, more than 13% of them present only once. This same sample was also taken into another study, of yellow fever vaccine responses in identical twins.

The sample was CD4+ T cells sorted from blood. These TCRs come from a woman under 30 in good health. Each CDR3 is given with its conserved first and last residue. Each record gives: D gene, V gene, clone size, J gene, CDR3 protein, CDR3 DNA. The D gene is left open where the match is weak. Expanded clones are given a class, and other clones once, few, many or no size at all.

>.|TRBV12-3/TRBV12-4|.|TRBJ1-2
CASSPRTPSDYGYTF
TGTGCCAGCAGTCCCCGGACCCCATCGGACTATGGCTACACCTTC
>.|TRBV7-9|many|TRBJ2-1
CASSVGGVDNEQFF
TGTGCCAGCAGCGTAGGCGGGGTCGACAATGAGCAGTTCTTC
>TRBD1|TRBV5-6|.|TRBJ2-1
CASSFDSGTVFHEQFF
TGTGCCAGCAGCTTTGACTCCGGGACAGTATTTCATGAGCAGTTCTTC
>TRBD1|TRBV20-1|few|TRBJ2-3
CSARVGTGRRDTQYF
TGCAGTGCTAGAGTCGGGACAGGGCGCAGAGATACGCAGTATTTT
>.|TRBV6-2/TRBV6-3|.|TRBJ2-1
CASSYTGPLNNEQFF
TGTGCCAGCAGTTATACCGGGCCACTGAACAATGAGCAGTTCTTC
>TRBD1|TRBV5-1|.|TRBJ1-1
CASSSKPPLDRAPEAFF
TGCGCCAGCAGCTCCAAACCTCCCCTCGACAGGGCCCCCGAAGCTTTCTTT
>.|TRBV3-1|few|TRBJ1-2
CASSQGADRGYGYTF
TGTGCCAGCAGCCAAGGCGCGGACAGAGGGTATGGCTACACCTTC
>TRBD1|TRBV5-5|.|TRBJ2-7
CASSFRGTGGSYEQYF
TGTGCCAGCAGCTTCAGAGGGACAGGAGGGTCCTACGAGCAGTACTTC
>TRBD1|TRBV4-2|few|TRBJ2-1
CASSQPRQGSYNEQFF
TGTGCCAGCAGCCAGCCCAGACAGGGTTCTTACAATGAGCAGTTCTTC
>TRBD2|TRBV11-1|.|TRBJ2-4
CASSLEGPGLAGEKAKNIQYF
TGTGCCAGCAGCTTAGAGGGACCGGGACTAGCGGGGGAAAAAGCCAAAAACATTCAGTACTTC
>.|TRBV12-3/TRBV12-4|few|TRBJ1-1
CASRRVMNTEAFF
TGTGCCAGCAGACGCGTCATGAACACTGAAGCTTTCTTT
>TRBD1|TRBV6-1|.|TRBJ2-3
CASSEGPTGAQEDTQYF
TGTGCCAGCAGTGAAGGTCCCACAGGGGCCCAGGAGGATACGCAGTATTTT
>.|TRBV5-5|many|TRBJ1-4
CASSFADSINEKLFF
TGTGCCAGCAGCTTCGCGGACAGCATAAATGAAAAACTGTTTTTT
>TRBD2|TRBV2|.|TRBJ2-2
CASSTKRGNTGELFF
TGTGCCAGCAGTACGAAGCGGGGGAACACCGGGGAGCTGTTTTTT
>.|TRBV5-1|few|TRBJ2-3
CASSIGVGPDTQYF
TGCGCCAGCAGCATCGGGGTTGGACCAGATACGCAGTATTTT
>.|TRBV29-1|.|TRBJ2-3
CSGETGTDTQYF
TGCAGCGGTGAGACGGGAACAGATACGCAGTATTTT
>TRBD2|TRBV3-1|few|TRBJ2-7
CASSRGTSGRDEQYF
TGTGCCAGCAGCCGCGGGACTAGCGGTCGTGACGAGCAGTACTTC
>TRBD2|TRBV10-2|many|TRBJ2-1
CASRGASGELFSYNEQFF
TGCGCCAGCAGGGGGGCTAGCGGGGAACTCTTCTCCTACAATGAGCAGTTCTTC
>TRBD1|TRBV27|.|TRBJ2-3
CASSLSGGAGGKISSVEQYF
TGTGCCAGCAGTTTATCGGGGGGCGCAGGGGGCAAGATATCCTCCGTGGAGCAGTATTTT
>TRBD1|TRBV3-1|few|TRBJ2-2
CASSQIQGAGELFF
TGTGCCAGCAGCCAAATACAGGGGGCCGGGGAGCTGTTTTTT
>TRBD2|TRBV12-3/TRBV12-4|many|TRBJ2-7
CASQPGGPGEQYF
TGTGCCAGCCAGCCGGGGGGGCCCGGCGAGCAGTACTTC
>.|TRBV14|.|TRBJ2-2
CASSQDYPPAGELFF
TGTGCCAGCAGCCAAGATTATCCACCCGCCGGGGAGCTGTTTTTT
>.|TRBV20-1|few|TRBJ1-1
CSAPTAWGAVNTEAFF
TGCAGTGCCCCAACAGCGTGGGGGGCGGTGAACACTGAAGCTTTCTTT
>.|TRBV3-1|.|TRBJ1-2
CASKYRQSYGYTF
TGTGCCAGTAAATACAGACAGAGCTATGGCTACACCTTC
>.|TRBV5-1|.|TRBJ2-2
CASSLVTPQGPGELFF
TGCGCCAGCAGCTTGGTTACCCCGCAGGGTCCCGGGGAGCTGTTTTTT
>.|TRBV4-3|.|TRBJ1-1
CASSQERITEAFF
TGCGCCAGCAGCCAAGAGCGCATCACTGAAGCTTTCTTT
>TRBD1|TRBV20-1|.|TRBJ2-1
CSAYRDRDNEQFF
TGCAGTGCCTACCGGGACAGAGACAATGAGCAGTTCTTC
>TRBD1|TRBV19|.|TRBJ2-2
CASSNSQGMKGATGELFF
TGTGCCAGTAGTAATTCCCAGGGAATGAAGGGGGCCACCGGGGAGCTGTTTTTT
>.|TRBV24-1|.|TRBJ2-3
CATSDLPDTSTDTQYF
TGTGCCACCAGTGATTTGCCGGATACTAGCACAGATACGCAGTATTTT
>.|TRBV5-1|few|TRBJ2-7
CASSLGGSNSYEQYF
TGCGCCAGCAGCTTGGGGGGGAGCAACTCCTACGAGCAGTACTTC
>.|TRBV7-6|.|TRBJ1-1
CASSLALNTEAFF
TGTGCCAGCAGCTTAGCTTTGAACACTGAAGCTTTCTTT
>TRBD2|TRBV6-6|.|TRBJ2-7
CASSWRGEQYF
TGTGCCAGCAGTTGGCGGGGGGAGCAGTACTTC
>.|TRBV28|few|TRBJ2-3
CASSPARRTDTQYF
TGTGCCAGCAGCCCCGCGAGGCGCACAGATACGCAGTATTTT
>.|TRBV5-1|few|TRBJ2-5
CASGSGETQYF
TGCGCCAGCGGGTCGGGAGAGACCCAGTACTTC
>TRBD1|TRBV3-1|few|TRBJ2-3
CASSQVVTGQRFTTSTDTQYF
TGTGCCAGCAGCCAAGTCGTTACGGGACAGAGGTTTACTACTAGCACAGATACGCAGTATTTT
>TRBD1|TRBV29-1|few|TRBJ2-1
CSVTDRGRGQFF
TGCAGCGTGACGGACAGGGGGAGGGGGCAGTTCTTC
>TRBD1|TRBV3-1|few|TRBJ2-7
CASSHEAGTGGYEQYF
TGTGCCAGCAGCCATGAAGCCGGGACAGGGGGATACGAGCAGTACTTC
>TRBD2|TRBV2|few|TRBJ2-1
CASSEEGGGGNEQFF
TGTGCCAGCAGTGAAGAGGGCGGGGGTGGCAATGAGCAGTTCTTC
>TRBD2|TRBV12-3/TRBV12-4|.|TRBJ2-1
CASRTTNSGLAGGLFF
TGTGCCAGCCGGACAACAAACTCTGGACTAGCGGGGGGCCTGTTCTTC
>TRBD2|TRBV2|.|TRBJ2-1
CAFSLARGSGSSNEQFF
TGTGCCTTCAGTTTAGCGCGCGGAAGCGGGAGTTCCAATGAGCAGTTCTTC
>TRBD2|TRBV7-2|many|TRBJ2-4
CASSFGGSKNIQYF
TGTGCCAGCAGCTTTGGCGGGAGCAAAAACATTCAGTACTTC
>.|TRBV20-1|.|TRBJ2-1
CSALSVSDNEQFF
TGCAGTGCTCTAAGTGTCAGCGACAATGAGCAGTTCTTC
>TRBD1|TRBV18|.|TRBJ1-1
CASSPVDRGAFF
TGTGCCAGCTCACCGGTGGACAGGGGGGCTTTCTTT
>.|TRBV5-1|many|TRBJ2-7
CASSLGKSYEQYF
TGCGCCAGCAGCTTGGGCAAGTCCTACGAGCAGTACTTC
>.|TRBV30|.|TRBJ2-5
CAGLGGGETQYF
TGTGCCGGACTGGGGGGAGGCGAGACCCAGTACTTC
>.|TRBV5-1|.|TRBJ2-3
CASSLSGYHTKSHTDTQYF
TGCGCCAGCAGCTTATCGGGGTATCATACCAAGTCCCACACAGATACGCAGTATTTT
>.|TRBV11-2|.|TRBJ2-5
CASSLGVERQETQYF
TGTGCCAGCAGCTTAGGTGTGGAGCGGCAAGAGACCCAGTACTTC
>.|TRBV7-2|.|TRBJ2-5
CASSSRIRAQETQYF
TGTGCCAGCAGCTCGCGAATCAGGGCACAAGAGACCCAGTACTTC
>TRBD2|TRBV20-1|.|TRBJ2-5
CSAPGLAGGLVLETQYF
TGCAGTGCTCCGGGACTAGCGGGGGGGCTGGTGCTAGAGACCCAGTACTTC
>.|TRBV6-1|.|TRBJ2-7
CASSPQKNEQYF
TGTGCCAGCAGTCCACAAAAAAACGAGCAGTACTTC
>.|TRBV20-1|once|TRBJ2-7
CSAREARTYEQYF
TGCAGTGCTAGAGAGGCCAGAACCTACGAGCAGTACTTC